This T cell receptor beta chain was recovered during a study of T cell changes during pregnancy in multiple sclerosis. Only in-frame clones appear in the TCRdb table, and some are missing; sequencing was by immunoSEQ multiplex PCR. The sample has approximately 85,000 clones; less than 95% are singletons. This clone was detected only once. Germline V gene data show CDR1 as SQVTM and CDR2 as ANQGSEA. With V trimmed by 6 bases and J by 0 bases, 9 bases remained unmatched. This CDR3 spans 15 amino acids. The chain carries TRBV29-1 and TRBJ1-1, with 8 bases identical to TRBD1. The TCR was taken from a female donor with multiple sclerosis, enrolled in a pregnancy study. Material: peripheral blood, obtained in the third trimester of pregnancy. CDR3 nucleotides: TGCAGCGTAACAGGGGGAGGCCTAATGAACACTGAAGCTTTCTTT. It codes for CSVTGGGLMNTEAFF.